One and the same sample provided the 22 T cell receptor beta chains below, sequenced in a study of CD4+ T cells in melanoma. Repertoires were generated with immunoSEQ multiplex PCR, while TCRdb's copy carries only in-frame clones and drops some. This table holds about 140,000 clones, around 90% found once. These receptors all come from a human donor with melanoma.

The chain employs TRBV29-1 and TRBJ2-1, with D tentatively TRBD2 (6 bases). CDR3 length equals 14 residues. In germline, CDR1 is SQVTM, CDR2 ANQGSEA. Trimming shortened V by 6 bases and J by 7 bases, and 19 bases separated the two germline ends. This CDR3 is CSVEPGLQSNEQFF. In DNA, the CDR3 is TGCAGCGTCGAACCGGGACTCCAAAGTAATGAGCAGTTCTTC.

The chain employs TRBV27 and TRBJ2-2; 12 nucleotides line up with TRBD2. Germline V lookup: CDR1 MNHEY, CDR2 SMNVEV (reference sequence). V lost 8 bases, J lost 5 bases, and 6 bases stayed unmatched. The CDR3 is 15 amino acids. The DNA for the CDR3 is TGTGCCAGCCGAGTTGGACTAGCGGGGACCGGGGAGCTGTTTTTT. It encodes CASRVGLAGTGELFF.

V and J are TRBV27 and TRBJ2-5; D possibly uses TRBD1 or TRBD2 (5 bases each). Germline V gene lookup returns CDR1 MNHEY and CDR2 SMNVEV (reference sequence). Trimming stripped 3 bases from V and 3 bases from J, with 8 bases between. The CDR3 is 13 residues long. In DNA form, the CDR3 reads TGTGCCAGCAGTTTCCTGGGGGAAGAGACCCAGTACTTC. Translating gives CASSFLGEETQYF.

J is TRBJ1-2 and V is TRBV4-1; tentative D call: TRBD1 (5 bases). CDR1 and CDR2 from the germline V gene are MGHRA and YSYEKL. The V end was cut by 4 bases, the J end by 5 bases, with 8 bases between. The CDR3 covers 12 residues. DNA of the CDR3: TGCGCCAGCAGCCCGGGGCATTATGGCTACACCTTC. Its translation is CASSPGHYGYTF.

The CDR3 region has the DNA TGTGCCAGCAGCATGGAGGACAGGGAAAAACTGTTTTTT. Its translation is CASSMEDREKLFF. J is TRBJ1-4 and V is TRBV7-2, with TRBD1 matching over 7 bases. Germline CDR1 and CDR2: SGHTA and FQGNSA. The length of the CDR3 is 13 residues. V gave up 5 bases and J gave up 8 bases; unmatched junction bases: 5.

The chain uses TRBV18 and TRBJ2-3; 8 positions agree with TRBD1. Germline V gene data show CDR1 as KGHSH and CDR2 as LQKENI. Trimming at V came to 5 bases and at J to 3 bases, leaving 7 bases not matched to a gene. This CDR3 region has 15 residues. Written as DNA, the CDR3 is TGTGCCAGCTCAACGCGACAGGGGACAACAGATACGCAGTATTTT. As protein: CASSTRQGTTDTQYF.

This clone was seen only a few times. Here the CDR3 reads CASSRGGPQQGEQYF. The DNA of the CDR3 is TGTGCCAGCAGTCGTGGAGGCCCCCAGCAGGGCGAGCAGTACTTC. The V and J genes are TRBV6-5 and TRBJ2-7; the D gene could be TRBD1 or TRBD2 (5 bases each). Trimming left V 5 bases short and J 6 bases short, with 20 bases between. Germline CDR1 is MNHEY and CDR2 is SVGAGI. The CDR3 is 15 residues long.

This chain uses TRBV29-1 with TRBJ1-2; possibly TRBD1 for D (5 bases). Trimming took 1 base from V and 8 from J, leaving 17 bases between them. This CDR3 has 14 amino acids. From germline, CDR1 is SQVTM and CDR2 ANQGSEA. For the CDR3, the DNA is TGCAGCGTTGAAGTACCGACCGGGGCGTTGGGCTACACCTTC. Translated: CSVEVPTGALGYTF.

The V call is TRBV2, the J call TRBJ1-1, with D unresolved. The V gene lost 3 bases and the J gene lost 6 bases, with 11 bases spanning the gap. The CDR3 runs to 13 residues. Germline CDR1 reads SNHLY; CDR2 reads FYNNEI. CDR3 in DNA: TGTGCCAGCAGTGACGCTAACAGCCCTGAAGCTTTCTTT. Translated, it gives CASSDANSPEAFF. Full variable domain (missing parts from reference TRBV2 and TRBJ1-1): EPEVTQTPSHQVTQMGQEVILRCVPISNHLYFYWYRQILGQKVEFLVSFYNNEISEKSEIFDDQFSVERPDGSNFTLKIRSTKLEDSAMYFCASSDANSPEAFFGQGTRLTVV.

The chain combines TRBV2 with TRBJ2-7; no clear D gene. The CDR3 totals 11 residues. CDR1 is SNHLY and CDR2 is FYNNEI in the germline V gene. V lost 6 bases to trimming and J lost 3 bases, with 6 bases between them. The CDR3 region is CASSGIYEQYF. CDR3 bases: TGTGCCAGCAGCGGAATCTACGAGCAGTACTTC.

The chain joins TRBV7-9 to TRBJ2-7; 11 nucleotides align to TRBD1. The CDR3 covers 19 residues. Germline trimming cut 3 bases from V and 6 bases from J; bases unmatched to any gene: 19. Germline V gives CDR1 SEHNR, CDR2 FQNEAQ (reference sequence). The CDR3 bases are TGTGCCAGCAGCTTCATTTCAACCTACACCGGGACAGGGGGATTCGAGCAGTACTTC. This gives the protein CASSFISTYTGTGGFEQYF.

Notes on this clone: The junction shows a germline mismatch at one end, possibly a read error. This chain links TRBV2 with TRBJ2-2; 7 nucleotides align to TRBD1. The CDR3 is 15 amino acids. In germline, CDR1 is SNHLY, CDR2 FYNNEI. This CDR3 is CASSYKGADTGELFF. The CDR3 bases are TGTGCCAGCAGCTATAAGGGGGCAGACACCGGCGAGCTGTTTTTT.

The J gene is TRBJ2-1, the V gene TRBV6-1; 9 nucleotides match TRBD1. The V gene end was trimmed by 10 bases and the J gene end by 8 bases; junction bases not matched to a gene: 15. In germline, CDR1 is MNHNS, CDR2 SASEGT. The CDR3 consists of 15 residues. CDR3 loop: CATNPNRGRIDEQFF. The CDR3 nucleotides are TGTGCCACCAACCCGAACAGGGGGCGCATCGATGAGCAGTTCTTC.

The chain joins TRBV2 to TRBJ2-1; tentative D call: TRBD1 (5 bases). Germline CDR1 reads SNHLY; CDR2 reads FYNNEI. V was trimmed by 6 bases and J by 7 bases, leaving 16 bases between them. The CDR3 loop spans 14 amino acids. CDR3 protein: CASSATFRGNEQFF. DNA of the CDR3: TGTGCCAGCAGCGCGACTTTTAGGGGAAATGAGCAGTTCTTC.

The chain links TRBV25-1 to TRBJ2-7; weak D call: TRBD2 (7 bases). Deletions cut 0 bases from V and 2 bases from J, with 8 bases between. The CDR3 totals 14 residues. Germline CDR1 MGHDK, CDR2 SYGVNS. CDR3 DNA sequence: TGTGCCAGCAGTGAATACGGGGGGCCCTACGAGCAGTACTTC. It codes for CASSEYGGPYEQYF.

This chain links TRBV6-5 with TRBJ1-5, with 10 positions matching TRBD1. The CDR3 runs to 15 residues. J lost 0 bases, V lost 5 bases, and 1 base had no gene match. The V gene's germline CDR1 is MNHEY and CDR2 SVGAGI. The CDR3 reads CASSRDRGSNQPQHF. The CDR3 DNA sequence: TGTGCCAGCAGTCGGGACAGGGGTAGCAATCAGCCCCAGCATTTT.

This clone was observed once. This chain connects TRBV5-1 to TRBJ2-5; TRBD2 aligns across 9 bases. Germline V gene sequence: CDR1 SGHRS, CDR2 YFSETQ. This CDR3 is 15 amino acids long. V lost 4 bases and J lost 5; bases outside the gene matches: 9. CDR3 in DNA: TGCGCCAGCAGCCCTGTGGCTAGCGGGGCGGAGACCCAGTACTTC. Protein: CASSPVASGAETQYF.

J is TRBJ2-5 and V is TRBV5-1; possible D gene TRBD2, 5 bases. From germline, CDR1 is SGHRS and CDR2 YFSETQ. Trimming removed 0 bases at V and 5 bases at J, with 11 bases between. This CDR3 comprises 14 residues. The CDR3 here is CASSLANGVETQYF. CDR3 DNA sequence: TGCGCCAGCAGCTTGGCCAACGGGGTGGAGACCCAGTACTTC.

The chain joins TRBV18 to TRBJ2-3, with TRBD2 matching over 8 bases. V shed 5 bases and J 1 base; nucleotides not matched to a gene: 8. This CDR3 has 16 residues. CDR1 is KGHSH and CDR2 is LQKENI in the germline V gene. CDR3 sequence (DNA): TGTGCCAGCTCATCCTCGCAGACTAGCGGCACAGATACGCAGTATTTT. Protein product: CASSSSQTSGTDTQYF.

CDR3 DNA: TGTGCCAGCAGCTTAGCTGGGCTTGGGGAGACCCAGTACTTC. It encodes CASSLAGLGETQYF. This chain joins TRBV7-8 and TRBJ2-5; D not certain. V was pared by 0 bases and J by 5 bases, with 10 bases between. Germline CDR1 reads SGHVS; CDR2 reads FQNEAQ. The CDR3 extends over 14 amino acids.

CDR3 residues: CASSDDRVQTYEQYF. In DNA, the CDR3 is TGCGCCAGCAGCGACGACCGGGTCCAAACCTACGAGCAGTACTTC. This chain joins TRBV4-1 and TRBJ2-7; D not resolved. The CDR3 is 15 residues long. V was shortened by 5 bases and J by 2 bases, with 16 bases between the two germline ends. Per germline, CDR1 MGHRA and CDR2 YSYEKL.

This chain connects TRBV7-8 to TRBJ2-7, with a possible D match to TRBD1 (5 bases). The V gene lost 3 bases and the J gene lost 1 base, with 7 bases spanning the gap. CDR1 is SGHVS and CDR2 is FQNEAQ in the germline V gene. There are 13 residues in the CDR3. CDR3 amino acids: CASSFSGSYEQYF. The CDR3 nucleotides read TGTGCCAGCAGCTTTTCAGGGTCCTACGAGCAGTACTTC. The full variable domain, its missing parts supplied by reference TRBV7-8 and TRBJ2-7, is GAGVSQSPRYKVAKRGQDVALRCDPISGHVSLFWYQQALGQGPEFLTYFQNEAQLDKSGLPSDRFFAERPEGSVSTLKIQRTQQEDSAVYLCASSFSGSYEQYFGPGTRLTVT.